Listed below are T cell receptor beta chains from one sample, sequenced in a study of regulatory T cells in long-lasting Graves disease. TCRdb reprocessed the multiplex PCR reads with MiXCR, giving one entry per CDR3 protein. The data contain about 300,000 distinct CDR3 sequences, 15% to 20% of them singletons. This specimen was peripheral blood mononuclear cells (PBMCs), taken at new diagnosis, from a patient treated with antithyroid drugs. The receptors originated from a female donor with Graves disease. Both conserved end residues are part of each CDR3. The order of the fields is D gene, clone size, J gene, V gene, CDR3 DNA, CDR3 protein. The D gene is left open where the match is weak. The size entry is marked missing in some rows and otherwise reads once, few, many or a size class.

d_call: TRBD2
clone_size: -
j_call: TRBJ2-4
v_call: TRBV6-2/TRBV6-3
cdr3_nt: TGTGCCAGCAGTTACCCAGCGGCGCCCAGGACTAGCGGGTCTCCCAACATTCAGTACTTC
cdr3_aa: CASSYPAAPRTSGSPNIQYF

d_call: -
clone_size: few
j_call: TRBJ2-7
v_call: TRBV7-2
cdr3_nt: TGTGCCAGCAGCTTAGTTCCAGGGTACGAGCAGTACTTC
cdr3_aa: CASSLVPGYEQYF

d_call: -
clone_size: many
j_call: TRBJ1-4
v_call: TRBV20-1
cdr3_nt: TGCAGTGCTAGGTCGCCGGGTGAAAAACTGTTTTTT
cdr3_aa: CSARSPGEKLFF

d_call: -
clone_size: many
j_call: TRBJ1-4
v_call: TRBV11-2
cdr3_nt: TGTGCCAGCAGCAGGTCTTACGAAAAACTGTTTTTT
cdr3_aa: CASSRSYEKLFF

d_call: -
clone_size: many
j_call: TRBJ1-1
v_call: TRBV19
cdr3_nt: TGTGCCAGTAGTATCGGGGGGAGTGAAGCTTTCTTT
cdr3_aa: CASSIGGSEAFF

d_call: -
clone_size: -
j_call: TRBJ2-1
v_call: TRBV4-2
cdr3_nt: TGTGCCAGCAGCCAATCGTCCGGGAGCTCCTACAATGAGCAGTTCTTC
cdr3_aa: CASSQSSGSSYNEQFF

d_call: -
clone_size: -
j_call: TRBJ2-5
v_call: TRBV11-2
cdr3_nt: TGTGCCAGCTCACCAAAGGCCGAAGGCCAAGAGACCCAGTACTTC
cdr3_aa: CASSPKAEGQETQYF

d_call: TRBD2
clone_size: -
j_call: TRBJ2-7
v_call: TRBV10-3
cdr3_nt: TGTGCCATCAGTGACCCCGCCGGACTAGGTGCAGGGGAGCAGTACTTC
cdr3_aa: CAISDPAGLGAGEQYF

d_call: -
clone_size: many
j_call: TRBJ2-1
v_call: TRBV28
cdr3_nt: TGTGCCAGCAGTTTCTCAGGCAATGAGCAGTTCTTC
cdr3_aa: CASSFSGNEQFF

d_call: -
clone_size: -
j_call: TRBJ1-3
v_call: TRBV14
cdr3_nt: TGTGCCAGCAGCCACCGGGGCAGCTCTGGAAACACCATATATTTT
cdr3_aa: CASSHRGSSGNTIYF

d_call: TRBD1
clone_size: -
j_call: TRBJ1-4
v_call: TRBV5-8
cdr3_nt: TGTGCCAGCAGGTTCCGGGACAGCTTTTACACGGGAAAACTGTTTTTT
cdr3_aa: CASRFRDSFYTGKLFF

d_call: -
clone_size: once
j_call: TRBJ2-2
v_call: TRBV14
cdr3_nt: TGTGCCAGCAGTCAAAAGAACACCGGGGAGCTGTTTTTT
cdr3_aa: CASSQKNTGELFF

d_call: TRBD1
clone_size: many
j_call: TRBJ2-5
v_call: TRBV12-3/TRBV12-4
cdr3_nt: TGTGCCAGCAGTTTTCTTGGACAGGGGGCATATGAGACCCAGTACTTC
cdr3_aa: CASSFLGQGAYETQYF

d_call: TRBD2
clone_size: -
j_call: TRBJ2-3
v_call: TRBV7-9
cdr3_nt: TGTGCCAGCAGCCCGGGGGAGGGAGTGAGCACAGATACGCAGTATTTT
cdr3_aa: CASSPGEGVSTDTQYF

d_call: -
clone_size: many
j_call: TRBJ1-1
v_call: TRBV19
cdr3_nt: TGTGCCAGTAGTATACAAGGGTATAGGGACACTGAAGCTTTCTTT
cdr3_aa: CASSIQGYRDTEAFF

d_call: TRBD2
clone_size: many
j_call: TRBJ2-1
v_call: TRBV2
cdr3_nt: TGTGCCAGCGACCCTGTGGCGGGAGGCGATGAGCAGTTCTTC
cdr3_aa: CASDPVAGGDEQFF

d_call: TRBD2
clone_size: many
j_call: TRBJ2-5
v_call: TRBV2
cdr3_nt: TGTGCCAGCAACGGGGAGGGAGAGACCCAGTACTTC
cdr3_aa: CASNGEGETQYF

d_call: -
clone_size: many
j_call: TRBJ2-2
v_call: TRBV19
cdr3_nt: TGTGCCAGTAGTATTCGTCAGGGCAGCACCGGGGAGCTGTTTTTT
cdr3_aa: CASSIRQGSTGELFF

d_call: TRBD2
clone_size: many
j_call: TRBJ2-7
v_call: TRBV6-2/TRBV6-3
cdr3_nt: TGTGCCACCGGGACTAGCGGATTACCCTACGAGCAGTACTTC
cdr3_aa: CATGTSGLPYEQYF

d_call: -
clone_size: many
j_call: TRBJ1-2
v_call: TRBV30
cdr3_nt: TGTGCCTTCCCGGACAAAACCAACTATGGCTACACCTTC
cdr3_aa: CAFPDKTNYGYTF

d_call: -
clone_size: many
j_call: TRBJ1-5
v_call: TRBV6-2/TRBV6-3
cdr3_nt: TGTGCCACACAGCGACGACCTAACAGGGATTATCAGCCCCAGCATTTT
cdr3_aa: CATQRRPNRDYQPQHF

d_call: TRBD1
clone_size: many
j_call: TRBJ2-6
v_call: TRBV11-3
cdr3_nt: TGTGCCAGCAGCACTGGACAGGGGTATGTTGGGGCCAACGTCCTGACTTTC
cdr3_aa: CASSTGQGYVGANVLTF

d_call: -
clone_size: -
j_call: TRBJ1-2
v_call: TRBV7-2
cdr3_nt: TGTGCCAGCAGCCCCAGAGTGGGGGCGGGAGGCTACACCTTC
cdr3_aa: CASSPRVGAGGYTF

d_call: TRBD1
clone_size: many
j_call: TRBJ1-5
v_call: TRBV28
cdr3_nt: TGTGCCAGCAGCACAGGGGCGTATAGCAATCAGCCCCAGCATTTT
cdr3_aa: CASSTGAYSNQPQHF